The 24 T cell receptor beta chains in this list originate from one sample, sequenced in a study of blood T cell repertoires in COVID-19. Profiled with immunoSEQ multiplex PCR; TCRdb holds only in-frame clones, not every one. The profile shows roughly 200,000 clones, approximately 80% of them singletons. What was sequenced was peripheral blood. These receptor sequences come from a woman aged 45 to 65 with active or convalescent COVID-19.

The chain couples TRBV30 to TRBJ1-1, with D unclear. The CDR3 has 15 amino acids. Germline V gene data show CDR1 as GTSNPN and CDR2 as SVGIG (reference sequence). The V gene lost 1 base and the J gene lost 7 bases, with 19 bases spanning the gap. CDR3 in DNA: TGTGCCTGGAGTGGGTCGTCTGGTTTACGGAGTGAAGCTTTCTTT. It translates to CAWSGSSGLRSEAFF.

To note about this clone: Germline is not matched at one junction end, which may reflect a read error. The V call is TRBV5-8, the J call TRBJ2-7; a weak D match, TRBD2 (6 bases). CDR1 and CDR2 from the germline V gene are SGHTS and YDEGEE. The CDR3 is 13 amino acids. As DNA, the CDR3 is TGTGCCAGCAGCTTACGTCTGACCGGGACTTCCCTCTTC. Translating gives CASSLRLTGTSLF. Supplemented by reference TRBV5-8 and TRBJ2-7, the full variable domain reads EAGVTQSPTHLIKTRGQQATLRCSPISGHTSVYWYQQALGLGLQFLLWYDEGEERNRGNFPPRFSGRQFPNYSSELNVNALELEDSALYLCASSLRLTGTSLFGPGTRLTVT.

The chain has TRBV10-3 and TRBJ2-5; 8 bases map to TRBD2. The CDR3 contains 16 residues. CDR1 is ENHRY and CDR2 is SYGVKD in the germline V gene. The junction had 9 bases not matched to a gene; V was cut back by 2 bases and J by 4 bases. The CDR3 coding sequence is TGTGCCATCAGTGAGGGATCGGGGGGGCCACGAGAGACCCAGTACTTC. Protein sequence: CAISEGSGGPRETQYF.

V and J are TRBV12-3 or TRBV12-4 and TRBJ2-2, with D possibly being TRBD1 (6 bases). The CDR3 is 13 amino acids. Trimming took off 8 bases at V and 7 bases at J, with 14 bases between the two ends. CDR3 region: CASQQGMVGELFF. As DNA, the CDR3 is TGTGCCAGCCAACAGGGTATGGTCGGGGAGCTGTTTTTT.

The CDR3 reads CASSSHPGTTERETQYF. The CDR3 DNA is TGCGCCAGCAGCTCCCATCCCGGGACTACCGAGAGGGAGACCCAGTACTTC. V is TRBV5-1 and J is TRBJ2-5; 7 bases align to TRBD2. V dropped 3 bases and J dropped 5; count of bases not matched to a gene: 16. Germline CDR1 and CDR2: SGHRS and YFSETQ. This CDR3 is 17 amino acids long.

The chain is built from TRBV10-3 and TRBJ2-5; 7 bases map to TRBD1. This CDR3 spans 14 amino acids. Germline V gene sequence: CDR1 ENHRY, CDR2 SYGVKD. V trimming: 4 bases; J trimming: 4 bases; junction bases outside the gene matches: 6. The CDR3 here is CAISARGSGETQYF. Written as DNA, the CDR3 is TGTGCCATCAGTGCCAGGGGGTCCGGAGAGACCCAGTACTTC.

The chain uses TRBV23-1 and TRBJ2-1; D is perhaps TRBD2 (6 bases). TRBV23-1 is assigned to the ORF class and has an uncertain function. V shed 0 bases and J shed 7 bases, with 22 bases lying between them. This CDR3 region has 18 residues. The CDR3 region has the DNA TGCGCCAGCAGTCAATCGGGTAATGGGATAAGCGGGCCGAATGAGCAGTTCTTC. Its protein product is CASSQSGNGISGPNEQFF.

The CDR3 bases are TGTGCCAGCAGTCTTAAGCTATGGAGCTCTGGAAACACCATATATTTT. Translation gives CASSLKLWSSGNTIYF. This rearrangement joins TRBV3-1 (or the pseudogene TRBV3-2) to TRBJ1-3; D unclear. This CDR3 spans 16 amino acids. Deletions cut 6 bases from V and 0 bases from J, with 15 bases between. The germline V gene has CDR1 LGHDT and CDR2 YNNKEL (reference sequence).

V gene TRBV7-9 combines with J gene TRBJ2-1; 8 nucleotides agree with TRBD1. The CDR3 is made up of 16 amino acids. Per the germline V gene, CDR1 is SEHNR and CDR2 is FQNEAQ (reference sequence). Germline trimming cut 5 bases from V and 0 bases from J; bases unmatched to any gene: 6. CDR3 in DNA: TGTGCCAGCAGCCAGGGACAGGCAAGCTCCTACAATGAGCAGTTCTTC. Translating gives CASSQGQASSYNEQFF.

This clone occurred once. The chain uses TRBV2 and TRBJ1-4, with TRBD1 as a possible D gene (6 bases). CDR3 length: 16 residues. Germline values: CDR1 SNHLY, CDR2 FYNNEI. V was shortened by 6 bases and J by 0 bases, with 14 bases between the two germline ends. CDR3 bases: TGTGCCAGCAGCGCCGGGACAACTGCAACTAATGAAAAACTGTTTTTT. As protein: CASSAGTTATNEKLFF.

This clone has only a few counts. The chain carries TRBV7-2 and TRBJ1-2; D may be TRBD1 (5 bases). There are 13 residues in the CDR3. CDR1 and CDR2 (germline): SGHTA, FQGNSA. V was trimmed by 4 bases and J by 5 bases, leaving 11 bases between them. In DNA form, the CDR3 reads TGTGCCAGCAGCTCGGGTGGGGCATATGGCTACACCTTC. Protein product: CASSSGGAYGYTF. Full variable domain (outside the CDR3, taken from reference TRBV7-2 and TRBJ1-2): GAGVSQSPSNKVTEKGKDVELRCDPISGHTALYWYRQSLGQGLEFLIYFQGNSAPDKSGLPSDRFSAERTGGSVSTLTIQRTQQEDSAVYLCASSSGGAYGYTFGSGTRLTVV.

The chain carries TRBV4-2 and TRBJ1-2, with D unresolved. The CDR3 totals 15 residues. The ends were cut back, 0 bases at V and 0 bases at J, with 8 bases in the middle. Germline loops: CDR1 LGHNA, CDR2 YNFKEQ. CDR3 loop: CASSQEGRTNYGYTF. CDR3 sequence (DNA): TGTGCCAGCAGCCAAGAGGGCAGAACTAACTATGGCTACACCTTC.

The chain has TRBV7-3 and TRBJ1-5, with 9 positions matching TRBD1. The CDR3 extends over 16 amino acids. V was pared by 4 bases and J by 2 bases, with 6 bases of the junction left unmatched. Germline-derived CDR1 and CDR2 are SGHTA and FQGTGA. CDR3 region: CASSSTGGMGNQPQHF. CDR3 DNA sequence: TGTGCCAGCAGCTCTACAGGGGGCATGGGCAATCAGCCCCAGCATTTT. The whole variable domain, remainder taken from reference TRBV7-3 and TRBJ1-5, is GAGVSQTPSNKVTEKGKYVELRCDPISGHTALYWYRQSLGQGPEFLIYFQGTGAADDSGLPNDRFFAVRPEGSVSTLKIQRTERGDSAVYLCASSSTGGMGNQPQHFGDGTRLSIL.

This chain connects TRBV3-1 (or the pseudogene TRBV3-2) to TRBJ2-4; 15 bases align to TRBD2. V dropped 4 bases and J dropped 3; count of bases not matched to a gene: 7. Germline assignment: CDR1 LGHDT and CDR2 YNNKEL (reference sequence). This CDR3 comprises 18 residues. The CDR3 DNA sequence: TGTGCCAGCAGCCCTACGGGACTAGCGGGGGGTGGCAAAAACATTCAGTACTTC. Translated: CASSPTGLAGGGKNIQYF.

V is TRBV7-2 and J is TRBJ2-1; 11 bases are shared with TRBD2. The length of the CDR3 is 17 residues. J was trimmed by 8 bases and V by 4 bases; bases with no gene match: 13. Germline V CDR1 and CDR2: SGHTA, FQGNSA. Here the CDR3 reads CASSSVSTSGNMDEQFF. In nucleotides, the CDR3 is TGTGCCAGCAGCTCGGTATCGACTAGCGGGAACATGGATGAGCAGTTCTTC. The full variable domain, completed using reference TRBV7-2 and TRBJ2-1, is GAGVSQSPSNKVTEKGKDVELRCDPISGHTALYWYRQSLGQGLEFLIYFQGNSAPDKSGLPSDRFSAERTGGSVSTLTIQRTQQEDSAVYLCASSSVSTSGNMDEQFFGPGTRLTVL.

This clone was observed a few times. Here the CDR3 reads CASSATTGTSGAETQYF. The CDR3 region has the DNA TGTGCCAGCAGCGCGACAACCGGGACTAGCGGGGCAGAGACCCAGTACTTC. The chain recombines TRBV5-4 with TRBJ2-5; TRBD2 matches at 13 bases. The CDR3 loop spans 17 amino acids. Trimming at V came to 4 bases and at J to 4 bases, leaving 10 bases not matched to a gene. Germline-derived CDR1 and CDR2 are SGHNT and YYREEE (reference sequence).

This chain connects TRBV7-2 to TRBJ2-3; perhaps TRBD2 as D (7 bases). CDR3 length: 19 residues. V lost 1 base to trimming and J lost 1 base, with 21 bases between them. CDR1 is SGHTA and CDR2 is FQGNSA in the germline V gene. CDR3 coding DNA: TGTGCCAGCAGCTTAGTGGTAGCGGGTAAAAGGGGGGGCACAGATACGCAGTATTTT. It encodes CASSLVVAGKRGGTDTQYF.

This clone was observed a single time. The rearrangement links TRBV30 to TRBJ1-1; TRBD1 is a possible D gene (5 bases). V was pared by 4 bases and J by 0 bases, with 9 bases between. This CDR3 has 13 amino acids. Germline V gene sequence: CDR1 GTSNPN, CDR2 SVGIG (reference sequence). CDR3 DNA sequence: TGTGCCTGGAACCCAGGGATGAACACTGAAGCTTTCTTT. This gives the protein CAWNPGMNTEAFF.

This chain uses TRBV27 with TRBJ2-5, with D unresolved. The CDR3 extends over 13 amino acids. Trimming shortened V by 3 bases and J by 2 bases, and 7 bases separated the two germline ends. The germline V gene encodes CDR1 MNHEY and CDR2 SMNVEV (reference sequence). The CDR3 spells CASSFNRQETQYF. The CDR3 nucleotides read TGTGCCAGCAGTTTTAACAGACAAGAGACCCAGTACTTC.

CDR3 nucleotides: TGCGCCAGCAGCCTGGGACTAGCGGGGGACAATGAGCAGTTCTTC. Translated, it gives CASSLGLAGDNEQFF. The rearrangement links TRBV5-1 to TRBJ2-1; TRBD2 aligns across 14 bases. The V and J ends lost 4 bases and 5 bases, in that order; junction bases with no gene match: 2. The CDR3 has 15 residues. The V gene's germline CDR1 is SGHRS and CDR2 YFSETQ.

V and J are TRBV6-2 or TRBV6-3 and TRBJ2-7; possibly TRBD2 for D (5 bases). This CDR3 is built from 16 residues. The V and J ends lost 2 bases and 3 bases respectively, with 17 bases between them. Germline V CDR1 and CDR2: MNHEY, SVGEGT. The CDR3: CASSYHDGRGNYEQYF. The CDR3 nucleotides read TGTGCCAGCAGTTACCATGACGGCCGGGGTAACTACGAGCAGTACTTC.

The chain is built from TRBV5-8 and TRBJ1-2; tentatively, D is TRBD1 (5 bases). This CDR3 contains 13 residues. V was pared by 2 bases and J by 1 base, with 6 bases between. Germline V gene data show CDR1 as SGHTS and CDR2 as YDEGEE. The CDR3 is CASSFDSNYGYTF. The CDR3 DNA sequence: TGTGCCAGCAGCTTTGACAGTAACTATGGCTACACCTTC.

The count of this clone is one. This chain uses TRBV3-1 (or the pseudogene TRBV3-2) with TRBJ2-5, with D maybe TRBD1 (6 bases). V lost 0 bases to trimming and J lost 4 bases, with 18 bases between them. Per germline, CDR1 LGHDT and CDR2 YNNKEL (reference sequence). The length of the CDR3 is 17 residues. In DNA form, the CDR3 reads TGTGCCAGCAGCCAAGAACTGGGTGCGGCAGGGGCAGAGACCCAGTACTTC. Translation gives CASSQELGAAGAETQYF.

V and J are TRBV7-9 and TRBJ1-1; 8 bases are a match to TRBD1. Trimming cost V 6 bases and J 1 base; bases outside gene matches: 7. The CDR3 is 15 residues long. Germline lookup yields CDR1 SEHNR and CDR2 FQNEAQ (reference sequence). CDR3 residues: CASSYWTGSNTEAFF. In nucleotides, the CDR3 is TGTGCCAGCAGTTATTGGACAGGGTCGAACACTGAAGCTTTCTTT.